A selection of T cell receptor beta chains follows, all from one sample in a study of radiotherapy plus CTLA-4 blockade in lung cancer. Clones were read by immunoSEQ multiplex PCR, and TCRdb kept only the in-frame ones, dropping some. Of around 77,000 clones in the sample, nearly 75% are singletons; the top ten hold roughly a tenth. Sample: peripheral blood, taken from a patient treated with radiotherapy plus ipilimumab. The receptor source for this set is a human donor with non-small cell lung cancer whose response to radiotherapy plus ipilimumab could not be evaluated. CDR3s include the opening cysteine and the closing phenylalanine or tryptophan. Expanded clones get a size class; other rows say once, few or many, or leave the size out.

clone_size	v_call	j_call	cdr3_aa
NA	TRBV27	TRBJ2-5	CASSLLMGGETQYF
NA	TRBV28	TRBJ1-5	CASSRTGSSNQPQHF
NA	TRBV5-4	TRBJ2-5	CASSLAGLAGGETQYF
NA	TRBV27	TRBJ2-5	CASSPQRTGEETQYF
NA	TRBV5-1	TRBJ1-2	CASSLVWGEGYIF
once	TRBV5-1	TRBJ2-5	CASSLAGLAGETQYF
NA	TRBV2	TRBJ1-4	CASSRDMYEKLFF
NA	TRBV6-6	TRBJ1-1	CASSIPGQKAEAFF
NA	TRBV21-1	TRBJ1-5	CASSKNPHRAEQPQHF
NA	TRBV11-2	TRBJ1-2	CASSFLRGGYTF
NA	TRBV19	TRBJ1-2	CASSISETPLGDYGYTF
NA	TRBV5-1	TRBJ2-1	CASSLAGRPVYNEQFF
NA	TRBV11-3	TRBJ1-2	CASSKTGEFGYTF
once	TRBV19	TRBJ1-5	CASSRSGTDNQPQHF
NA	TRBV9	TRBJ1-2	CASSVDRGPRGYTF
NA	TRBV5-1	TRBJ2-7	CASSSGQGGYEQYF
NA	TRBV11-1	TRBJ2-1	CASSLGAWWREGGNEQFF
NA	TRBV4-2	TRBJ2-7	CASSQEWTGFGQYF
NA	TRBV27	TRBJ1-3	CASSPRTPSSGNTIYF
few	TRBV28	TRBJ2-3	CASSSGTFSTDTQYF
NA	TRBV30	NA	CAWSKGTGYEQYF
NA	TRBV5-1	TRBJ1-3	CASRDSGNTIYF
NA	TRBV5-5	TRBJ1-5	CASSSGQGAPYSNQPQHF
NA	TRBV10-3	TRBJ2-1	CAIEAEGHEQFF
NA	TRBV4-3	TRBJ1-1	CASSRYMNTEAFF
NA	TRBV7-6	TRBJ2-5	CASSHDFQETQYF
NA	TRBV7-9	TRBJ2-1	CASSSGLAGGVGEQFF
NA	TRBV4-1	TRBJ1-2	CASSQDGSPNYGYTF
NA	TRBV5-8	TRBJ1-2	CASSFRGYGYTF
NA	TRBV7-8	TRBJ2-7	CASSPTSGSNNEQYF
NA	TRBV5-1	TRBJ2-5	CASSLKVPPGETQYF
NA	TRBV6-1	TRBJ2-7	CASSEEGSLAGYSYEQYF
NA	TRBV11-3	TRBJ2-7	CASRDRGYEQYF
NA	TRBV6-1	TRBJ1-1	CASTSGQGNTEAFF
NA	TRBV4-1	TRBJ2-2	CASSLPRTGPNTGELFF
NA	TRBV30	TRBJ1-3	CAWRDRAYSGNTIYF
NA	TRBV28	TRBJ2-7	CASTVSPQKGHLTYEQYF
few	TRBV7-2	TRBJ2-5	CASSFSSGVGEETQYF
NA	TRBV18	TRBJ1-2	CASSPLAGRAGYTF
NA	TRBV4-3	TRBJ2-3	CASSQDSRVPRTDTQYF
once	TRBV13	TRBJ2-1	CASSPGLALIHEQFF
NA	TRBV4-1	TRBJ2-1	CASSPRQGTTLGDNEQFF
once	TRBV27	TRBJ2-3	CASSFRFGSTDTQYF
once	TRBV15	TRBJ2-7	CATSRDSRASSYEQYF
NA	TRBV11-2	TRBJ2-3	CASSLEGRAGGNTQYF